What follows are 9 T cell receptor beta chains derived from one specimen sequenced in a study of blood T cells in healthy people across ages. For the second PCR, which ran for 7 to 11 cycles, a sample-barcoded 5' primer and a J-beta primer mix were used. MiXCR was run by TCRdb on the 5' RACE reads, yielding one entry per CDR3 protein. Of hundreds of thousands of distinct CDR3 sequences in the sample, approximately 60% are singletons; the top ten hold around 25%. The specimen was blood. Every receptor here comes from a man aged 35 to 55 in good health.

This clonotype was observed a few times. This chain connects TRBV6-5 to TRBJ2-3, with D possibly being TRBD1 or TRBD2 (5 bases each). This CDR3 has 15 residues. The germline V and J ends were trimmed by 2 bases and 2 bases, with 11 bases remaining between them. Germline values: CDR1 MNHEY, CDR2 SVGAGI. CDR3 nucleotide sequence: TGTGCCAGCAGTTACGAGGGGTGGGACACAGATACGCAGTATTTT. This gives the protein CASSYEGWDTDTQYF.

The chain has TRBV9 and TRBJ2-3, with 7 bases that match TRBD1. Trimming cost V 4 bases and J 6 bases; bases outside gene matches: 17. Germline V gives CDR1 SGDLS, CDR2 YYNGEE. The CDR3 loop spans 17 amino acids. The CDR3 protein is CASSPRLRGLGSDTQYF. DNA for the CDR3: TGTGCCAGCAGCCCGAGGCTGAGGGGGCTCGGATCTGATACGCAGTATTTT.

V usage is TRBV20-1 and J usage is TRBJ1-2, with TRBD1 matching over 11 bases. CDR3 length: 13 residues. Unmatched junction bases numbered 7, after V lost 5 bases and J lost 8 bases. Germline lookup yields CDR1 DFQATT and CDR2 SNEGSKA (reference sequence). CDR3 sequence (DNA): TGCAGTGCTTCCGGGACAGGGGGAGTCGGCTACACCTTC. This encodes CSASGTGGVGYTF.

This chain uses TRBV20-1 with TRBJ2-7, with a possible D match to TRBD2 (5 bases). Germline assignment: CDR1 DFQATT and CDR2 SNEGSKA (reference sequence). Deletions cut 0 bases from V and 2 bases from J, with 11 bases between. The CDR3 has 14 residues. The CDR3 nucleotides read TGCAGTGCTAGAGATATGGGAGTTCCCTACGAGCAGTACTTC. It yields the protein CSARDMGVPYEQYF.

Ten or more counts support this clonotype. The chain joins TRBV20-1 to TRBJ1-2, with TRBD1 as a possible D gene (5 bases). The CDR3 is made up of 14 amino acids. Germline V gene lookup returns CDR1 DFQATT and CDR2 SNEGSKA (reference sequence). The V end lost 0 bases, the J end lost 8 bases, and 16 bases lay between the germline ends. The CDR3, as DNA: TGCAGTGCTAGAGATCCATCCAGGGTTCGGGGCTACACCTTC. Translating it yields CSARDPSRVRGYTF.

The rearrangement joins TRBV12-3 or TRBV12-4 to TRBJ2-7; 15 nucleotides line up with TRBD2. J was trimmed by 6 bases and V by 7 bases; bases with no gene match: 10. The CDR3 consists of 16 residues. This chain's CDR3 is CASIGTSGRSIGEQYF. CDR3 DNA: TGTGCCAGCATCGGGACTAGCGGGAGGTCCATAGGCGAGCAGTACTTC.

This clonotype was observed a handful of times. The genes are TRBV12-3 or TRBV12-4 and TRBJ1-2; D gene unclear. Between the trimmed V and J ends, which lost 5 bases and 4 bases, there was a span of 23 bases. The CDR3 is made up of 17 amino acids. The CDR3 nucleotides are TGTGCCAGCAGTATCCGCATCCTAACTCGGGATCCCTATGGCTACACCTTC. Translation gives CASSIRILTRDPYGYTF.

This sequence joins TRBV6-2 or TRBV6-3 and TRBJ2-1; 8 nucleotides agree with TRBD2. V dropped 4 bases and J dropped 6; count of bases not matched to a gene: 5. The CDR3 is 14 residues long. Germline values: CDR1 MNHEY, CDR2 SVGEGT. The CDR3 DNA follows: TGTGCCAGCAGTTGGCGGGGGGAGAGCAATGAGCAGTTCTTC. Protein sequence: CASSWRGESNEQFF.

The rearrangement joins TRBV11-3 to TRBJ2-5; TRBD1 or TRBD2 may be the D gene (5 bases each). Germline V gives CDR1 SGHNT, CDR2 YENEEA. Trimming left V 1 base short and J 11 bases short, with 26 bases between. The CDR3 runs to 17 residues. This chain's CDR3 is CASSLALLGTLYNEQYF. The CDR3 region has the DNA TGTGCCAGCAGCTTAGCCCTCCTCGGGACCCTATACAATGAGCAGTACTTC.